This T cell receptor beta chain was captured in a study of blood T cell repertoires in COVID-19. The CDR3 length is 17 residues. V lost 1 base, J lost 5 bases, and 12 bases stayed unmatched. The germline V gene encodes CDR1 LGHNA and CDR2 YSLEER. Only in-frame clones appear in the TCRdb table, and some are missing; sequencing was by immunoSEQ multiplex PCR. The sample holds about 120,000 clones; roughly 87% are singletons and the top ten take around 5.1%. Sequenced input: peripheral blood. The chain couples TRBV4-3 to TRBJ2-5; 8 bases fit TRBD2. The clonotype comes from a human donor in a cohort sampled during active COVID-19. CDR3 sequence (DNA): TGCGCCAGCAGCCAAGTTGGGCTAGCGGGCCCACAGGAGACCCAGTACTTC. Residues: CASSQVGLAGPQETQYF.